The sequence of this T cell receptor (beta chain) was determined in a study of long-term antiretroviral therapy in people with HIV. Everyone in the study who had HIV was treated in the United States. Researchers ran immunoSEQ v3.0 at survey level. Produced via immunoSEQ multiplex PCR; TCRdb's table is partial and in-frame only. The table lists 10,000 to 15,000 clones, more than 70% of them singletons. The TCR comes from a woman between 35 and 50 years old with HIV. The source material was unsorted PBMCs, sampled 0.5 years before starting antiretroviral therapy.

Here the CDR3 DNA reads TGCAGCACCTCAGCAAACACCGGGGAGCTGTTTTTT. Its translation is CSTSANTGELFF. J is TRBJ2-2 and V is TRBV29-1; D is undetermined. The CDR3 totals 12 residues. Per the germline V gene, CDR1 is SQVTM and CDR2 is ANQGSEA. V was pared by 8 bases and J by 2 bases, with 9 bases between.